The 14 T cell receptor beta chains given below trace back to one sample, sequenced in a study of cytomegalovirus exposure and HLA in healthy donors. 13 Jbeta primers and 60 Vbeta primers were used for the PCR. The method was immunoSEQ multiplex PCR; TCRdb's version includes in-frame clones alone and lacks a portion of them. The data contain 160,000 or so clones, 72% of them singletons. Sequencing used PBMCs. The source is a human donor in good health.

The chain recombines TRBV6-5 with TRBJ1-3; tentatively, D is TRBD1 (6 bases). Trimming took off 6 bases at V and 4 bases at J, with 13 bases between the two ends. This CDR3 has 14 residues. The germline gives CDR1 MNHEY, CDR2 SVGAGI. The CDR3 reads CASSRGAKGNTIYF. In DNA, the CDR3 is TGTGCCAGCAGCCGGGGGGCGAAGGGAAACACCATATATTTT.

The sample holds a few counts of this clone. The rearrangement joins TRBV6-1 to TRBJ2-7, with 8 nucleotides matching TRBD2. The CDR3 length is 13 residues. The V and J ends lost 5 bases and 4 bases, in that order; junction bases with no gene match: 4. Germline loops: CDR1 MNHNS, CDR2 SASEGT. CDR3 sequence (DNA): TGTGCCAGCAGTTATGGGACTAGGTACGAGCAGTACTTC. This codes for CASSYGTRYEQYF.

In this sample, this clone turned up once. This rearrangement joins TRBV7-9 to TRBJ2-5; no clear D gene. Germline V lookup: CDR1 SEHNR, CDR2 FQNEAQ (reference sequence). V was trimmed by 0 bases and J by 4 bases, leaving 3 bases between them. CDR3 size: 12 residues. The CDR3 loop reads CASSLAAETQYF. The CDR3 region has the DNA TGTGCCAGCAGCTTAGCGGCAGAGACCCAGTACTTC.

The chain employs TRBV19 and TRBJ1-2; possibly TRBD1 for D (6 bases). Deletions cut 6 bases from V and 0 bases from J, with 8 bases between. The CDR3 loop spans 13 amino acids. The germline V gene encodes CDR1 LNHDA and CDR2 SQIVND (reference sequence). CDR3 in DNA: TGTGCCAGTAGCTGGACAGCTAACTATGGCTACACCTTC. Translating gives CASSWTANYGYTF.

The chain recombines TRBV19 with TRBJ2-1, with D maybe TRBD2 (5 bases). The CDR3 runs to 17 residues. CDR1 is LNHDA and CDR2 is SQIVND in the germline V gene (reference sequence). V was pared by 2 bases and J by 4 bases, with 18 bases between. CDR3 nucleotides: TGTGCCAGTAGTATAATCTCTAGCCGGCGGTCTTACAATGAGCAGTTCTTC. The encoded protein is CASSIISSRRSYNEQFF.

The chain has TRBV6-4 and TRBJ2-1; TRBD1 aligns across 8 bases. V gave up 3 bases and J gave up 5 bases; unmatched junction bases: 3. The CDR3 extends over 14 amino acids. Germline V gene sequence: CDR1 MRHNA, CDR2 SNTAGT. The CDR3 sequence is CASSEQGEDNEQFF. The CDR3 nucleotides are TGTGCCAGCAGTGAACAGGGGGAGGACAATGAGCAGTTCTTC.

This chain joins TRBV7-9 and TRBJ1-1; D not resolved. The CDR3 runs 13 residues. The V gene lost 5 bases and the J gene lost 2 bases, with 9 bases spanning the gap. Germline V CDR1 and CDR2: SEHNR, FQNEAQ (reference sequence). The CDR3 spells CASSPQINTEAFF. The CDR3 DNA sequence: TGTGCCAGCAGCCCCCAAATCAACACTGAAGCTTTCTTT.

The J gene is TRBJ1-3, the V gene TRBV7-2; tentatively, D is TRBD1 (6 bases). The ends were cut back, 4 bases at V and 2 bases at J, with 9 bases in the middle. The CDR3 consists of 14 residues. Germline V gives CDR1 SGHTA, CDR2 FQGNSA. The DNA for the CDR3 is TGTGCCAGCAGCTCCGGGACAACTGGAAACACCATATATTTT. This encodes CASSSGTTGNTIYF.

The V and J genes are TRBV5-1 and TRBJ2-5; the match to TRBD2 covers 12 bases. The CDR3 runs to 16 residues. Germline lookup yields CDR1 SGHRS and CDR2 YFSETQ. V lost 1 base to trimming and J lost 5 bases; unmatched junction nucleotides: 6. The CDR3 loop is CASSLPSGGAWETQYF. For the CDR3, the DNA is TGCGCCAGCAGCTTGCCTAGCGGGGGGGCCTGGGAGACCCAGTACTTC.

This chain joins TRBV7-2 and TRBJ2-5; tentative D call: TRBD1 (6 bases). The V gene's germline CDR1 is SGHTA and CDR2 FQGNSA. This CDR3 is built from 13 residues. Trimming removed 3 bases at V and 2 bases at J, with 7 bases between. Written as DNA, the CDR3 is TGTGCCAGCAGCTTCGACAGGCAAGAGACCCAGTACTTC. It codes for CASSFDRQETQYF. Variable domain in full (rest from reference TRBV7-2 and TRBJ2-5): GAGVSQSPSNKVTEKGKDVELRCDPISGHTALYWYRQSLGQGLEFLIYFQGNSAPDKSGLPSDRFSAERTGGSVSTLTIQRTQQEDSAVYLCASSFDRQETQYFGPGTRLLVL.

The CDR3 DNA reads TGTGCCAGCATCGCAGGGCCGGCGGGGGAGCTGTTTTTT. Its translation: CASIAGPAGELFF. This sequence joins TRBV6-5 and TRBJ2-2, with D possibly TRBD1 on 5 matching bases. Trimming took off 7 bases at V and 8 bases at J, with 14 bases between the two ends. The CDR3 is 13 amino acids. The germline V gene has CDR1 MNHEY and CDR2 SVGAGI.

The chain employs TRBV2 and TRBJ2-7; D call uncertain. The V gene's germline CDR1 is SNHLY and CDR2 FYNNEI. This CDR3 has 12 residues. V was trimmed by 5 bases and J by 9 bases, leaving 14 bases between them. DNA of the CDR3: TGTGCCAGCAGTAACAGCCGGTGTGGGCAGTACTTC. Translating gives CASSNSRCGQYF.

This chain joins TRBV2 and TRBJ1-5; tentatively, D is TRBD1 (5 bases). Germline lookup yields CDR1 SNHLY and CDR2 FYNNEI. Trimming shortened V by 2 bases and J by 4 bases, and 12 bases separated the two germline ends. The CDR3 totals 15 residues. The CDR3 nucleotides are TGTGCCAGCAGTGAATGGAGGGGTAGGAATCAGCCCCAGCATTTT. It translates to CASSEWRGRNQPQHF.

This clone is a singleton in its sample. This chain links TRBV5-1 with TRBJ2-7; D possibly corresponds to TRBD1 (5 bases). CDR3 size: 12 residues. Germline V CDR1 and CDR2: SGHRS, YFSETQ. V was cut by 5 bases and J by 2 bases, with 8 bases left in between. The CDR3: CASRGRAYEQYF. CDR3 DNA sequence: TGCGCCAGCAGAGGCAGGGCCTACGAGCAGTACTTC. The full variable domain, its missing parts supplied by reference TRBV5-1 and TRBJ2-7, is KAGVTQTPRYLIKTRGQQVTLSCSPISGHRSVSWYQQTPGQGLQFLFEYFSETQRNKGNFPGRFSGRQFSNSRSEMNVSTLELGDSALYLCASRGRAYEQYFGPGTRLTVT.